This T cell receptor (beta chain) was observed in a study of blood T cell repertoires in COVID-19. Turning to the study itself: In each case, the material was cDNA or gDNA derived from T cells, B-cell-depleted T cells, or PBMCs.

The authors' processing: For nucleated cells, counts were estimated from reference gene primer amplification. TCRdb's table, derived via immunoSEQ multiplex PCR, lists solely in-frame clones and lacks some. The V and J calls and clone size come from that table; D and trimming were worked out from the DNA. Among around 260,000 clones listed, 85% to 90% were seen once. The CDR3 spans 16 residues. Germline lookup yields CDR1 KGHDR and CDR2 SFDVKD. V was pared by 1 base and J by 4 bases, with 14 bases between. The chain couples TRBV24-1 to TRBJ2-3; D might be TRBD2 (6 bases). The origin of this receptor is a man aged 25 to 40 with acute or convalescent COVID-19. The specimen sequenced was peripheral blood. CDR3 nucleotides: TGTGCCACCAGTGATTTCGGGGGACCCCAGGCAGATACGCAGTATTTT. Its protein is CATSDFGGPQADTQYF.